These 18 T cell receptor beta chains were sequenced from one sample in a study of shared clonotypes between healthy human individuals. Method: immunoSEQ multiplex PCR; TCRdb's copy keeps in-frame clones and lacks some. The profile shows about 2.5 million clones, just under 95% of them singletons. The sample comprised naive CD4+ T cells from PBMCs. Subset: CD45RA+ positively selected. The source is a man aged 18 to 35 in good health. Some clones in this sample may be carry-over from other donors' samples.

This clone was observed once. The CDR3 nucleotides read TGTGCCAGCAGCCTTCTGCGGGAGGGCCGTTACGAGCAGTACTTC. Amino acid sequence: CASSLLREGRYEQYF. The V call is TRBV7-8, the J call TRBJ2-7; 9 bases agree with TRBD2. The V gene end was trimmed by 5 bases and the J gene end by 4 bases; junction bases not matched to a gene: 9. Germline CDR1 reads SGHVS; CDR2 reads FQNEAQ. The length of the CDR3 is 15 residues.

The CDR3 DNA reads TGTGCCAGCAGGGGGGGTACTAGCGGGCCGTACCAAGAGACCCAGTACTTC. Protein sequence: CASRGGTSGPYQETQYF. V and J are TRBV2 and TRBJ2-5, with 9 positions matching TRBD2. The CDR3 loop spans 17 amino acids. The germline CDR1 and CDR2 sequences are SNHLY and FYNNEI. Trimming took 6 bases from V and 0 from J; bases not matched to a gene: 11.

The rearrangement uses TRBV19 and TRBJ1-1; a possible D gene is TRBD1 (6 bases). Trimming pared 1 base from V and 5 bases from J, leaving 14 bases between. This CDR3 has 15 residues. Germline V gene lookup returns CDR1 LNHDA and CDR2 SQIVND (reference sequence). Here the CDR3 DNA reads TGTGCCAGTAGTATAGGGGGGCGCGAGTATACTGAAGCTTTCTTT. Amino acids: CASSIGGREYTEAFF.

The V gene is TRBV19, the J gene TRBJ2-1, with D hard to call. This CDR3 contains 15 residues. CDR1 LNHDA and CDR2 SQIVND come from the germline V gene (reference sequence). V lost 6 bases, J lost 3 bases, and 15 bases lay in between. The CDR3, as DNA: TGTGCCAGTAGAGCCCTAGAGCTGGGCTACAATGAGCAGTTCTTC. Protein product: CASRALELGYNEQFF.

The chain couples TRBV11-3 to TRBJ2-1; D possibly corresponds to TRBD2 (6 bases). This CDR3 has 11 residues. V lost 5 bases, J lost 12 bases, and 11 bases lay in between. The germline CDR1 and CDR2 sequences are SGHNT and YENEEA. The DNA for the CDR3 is TGTGCCAGCAGCATGGGGGGTGGGCAGTTCTTC. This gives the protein CASSMGGGQFF.

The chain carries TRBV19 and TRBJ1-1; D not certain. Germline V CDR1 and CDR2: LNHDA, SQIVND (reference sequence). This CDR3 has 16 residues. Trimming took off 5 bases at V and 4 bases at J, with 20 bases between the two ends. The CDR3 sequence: CASSPWTGFKGTEAFF. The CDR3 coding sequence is TGTGCCAGTAGTCCCTGGACGGGGTTCAAGGGCACTGAAGCTTTCTTT.

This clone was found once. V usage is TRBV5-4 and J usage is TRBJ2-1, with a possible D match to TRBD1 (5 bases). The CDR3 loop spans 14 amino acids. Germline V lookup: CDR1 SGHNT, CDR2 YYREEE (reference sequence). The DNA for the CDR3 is TGTGCTTGCCGGTCGGGTAGAGATCAGGGTGAGCAGTTCTTC. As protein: CACRSGRDQGEQFF.

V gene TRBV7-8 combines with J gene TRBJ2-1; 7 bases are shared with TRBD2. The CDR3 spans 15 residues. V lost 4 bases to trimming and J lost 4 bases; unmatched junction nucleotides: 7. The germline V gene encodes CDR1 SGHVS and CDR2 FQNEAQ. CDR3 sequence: CASSYPGTMYNEQFF. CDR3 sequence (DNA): TGTGCCAGCAGCTATCCCGGGACTATGTACAATGAGCAGTTCTTC.

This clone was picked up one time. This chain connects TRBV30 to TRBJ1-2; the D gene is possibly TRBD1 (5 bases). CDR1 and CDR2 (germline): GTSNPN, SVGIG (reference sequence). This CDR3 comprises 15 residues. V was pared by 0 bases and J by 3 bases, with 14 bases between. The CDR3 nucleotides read TGTGCCTGGAGTGTAAAAGACAGCTTATACTATGGCTACACCTTC. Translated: CAWSVKDSLYYGYTF.

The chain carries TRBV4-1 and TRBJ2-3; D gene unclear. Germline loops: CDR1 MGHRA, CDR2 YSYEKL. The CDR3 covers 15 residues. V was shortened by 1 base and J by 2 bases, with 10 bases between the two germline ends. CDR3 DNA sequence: TGCGCCAGCAGCCAAGGCCGTTTTAACACAGATACGCAGTATTTT. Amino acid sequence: CASSQGRFNTDTQYF.

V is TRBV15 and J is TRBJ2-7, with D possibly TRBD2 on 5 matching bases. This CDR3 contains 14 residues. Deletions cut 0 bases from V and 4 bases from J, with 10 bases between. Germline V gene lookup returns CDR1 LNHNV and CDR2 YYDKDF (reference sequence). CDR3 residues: CATSRDLRGYEQYF. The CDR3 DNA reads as TGTGCCACCAGCAGAGATCTTCGGGGATACGAGCAGTACTTC.

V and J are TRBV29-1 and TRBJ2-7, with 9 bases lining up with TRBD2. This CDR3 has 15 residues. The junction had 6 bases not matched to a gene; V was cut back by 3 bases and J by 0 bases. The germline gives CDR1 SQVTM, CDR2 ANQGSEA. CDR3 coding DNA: TGCAGCGTTGACGGTTGGCGGGAGGGCTCCTACGAGCAGTACTTC. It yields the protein CSVDGWREGSYEQYF.

Written as DNA, the CDR3 is TGTGCCAGCAGTTGGCTGGAGAGGGCAGATACGCAGTATTTT. Protein product: CASSWLERADTQYF. This chain links TRBV6-1 with TRBJ2-3; D possibly corresponds to TRBD2 (5 bases). CDR1 MNHNS and CDR2 SASEGT come from the germline V gene. V lost 5 bases to trimming and J lost 4 bases, with 13 bases between them. The length of the CDR3 is 14 residues.

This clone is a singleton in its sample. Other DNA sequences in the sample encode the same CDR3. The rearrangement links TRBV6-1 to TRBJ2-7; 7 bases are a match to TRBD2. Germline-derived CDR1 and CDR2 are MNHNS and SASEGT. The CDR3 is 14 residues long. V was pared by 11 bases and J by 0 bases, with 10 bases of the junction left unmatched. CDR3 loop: CASSSGGSSYEQYF. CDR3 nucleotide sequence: TGTGCCTCCTCTAGCGGAGGGAGCTCCTACGAGCAGTACTTC.

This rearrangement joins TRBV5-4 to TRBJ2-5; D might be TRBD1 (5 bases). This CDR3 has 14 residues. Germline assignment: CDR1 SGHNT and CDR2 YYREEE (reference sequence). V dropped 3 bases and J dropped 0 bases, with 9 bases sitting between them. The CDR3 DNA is TGTGCCAGCAGCTCAGGGTCCCACCAAGAGACCCAGTACTTC. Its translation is CASSSGSHQETQYF.

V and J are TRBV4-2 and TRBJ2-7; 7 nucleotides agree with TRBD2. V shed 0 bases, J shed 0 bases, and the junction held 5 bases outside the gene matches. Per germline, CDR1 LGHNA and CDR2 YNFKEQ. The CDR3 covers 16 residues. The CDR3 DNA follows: TGTGCCAGCAGCCAAGAGCTAGCGGATTTCTCCTACGAGCAGTACTTC. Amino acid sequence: CASSQELADFSYEQYF.

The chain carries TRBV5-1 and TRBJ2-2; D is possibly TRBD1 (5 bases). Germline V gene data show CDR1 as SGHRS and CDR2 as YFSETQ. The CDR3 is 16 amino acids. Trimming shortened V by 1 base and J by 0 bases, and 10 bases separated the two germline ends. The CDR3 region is CASSLFREPNTGELFF. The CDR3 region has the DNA TGCGCCAGCAGCTTGTTCAGGGAACCGAACACCGGGGAGCTGTTTTTT.

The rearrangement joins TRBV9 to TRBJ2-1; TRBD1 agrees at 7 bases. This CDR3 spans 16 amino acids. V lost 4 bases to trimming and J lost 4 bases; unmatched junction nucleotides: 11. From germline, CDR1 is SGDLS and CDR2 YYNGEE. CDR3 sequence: CASSITGQLQYNEQFF. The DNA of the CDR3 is TGTGCCAGCAGCATAACGGGACAGCTACAATACAATGAGCAGTTCTTC.